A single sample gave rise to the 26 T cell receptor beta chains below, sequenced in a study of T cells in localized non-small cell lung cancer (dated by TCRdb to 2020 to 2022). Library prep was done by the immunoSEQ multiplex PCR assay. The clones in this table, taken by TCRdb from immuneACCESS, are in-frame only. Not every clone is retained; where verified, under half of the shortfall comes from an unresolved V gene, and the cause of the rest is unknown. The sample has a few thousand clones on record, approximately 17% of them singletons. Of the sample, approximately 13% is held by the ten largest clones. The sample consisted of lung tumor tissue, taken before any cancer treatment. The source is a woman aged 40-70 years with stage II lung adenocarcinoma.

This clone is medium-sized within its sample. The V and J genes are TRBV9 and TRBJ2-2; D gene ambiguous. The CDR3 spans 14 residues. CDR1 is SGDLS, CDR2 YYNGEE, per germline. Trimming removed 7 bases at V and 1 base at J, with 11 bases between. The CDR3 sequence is CASVYYRNTGELFF. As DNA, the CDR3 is TGTGCCAGCGTGTACTATAGGAACACCGGGGAGCTGTTTTTT.

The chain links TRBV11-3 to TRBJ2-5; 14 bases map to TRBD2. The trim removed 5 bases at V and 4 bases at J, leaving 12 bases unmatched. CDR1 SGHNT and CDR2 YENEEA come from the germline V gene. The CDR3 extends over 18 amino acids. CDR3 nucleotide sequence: TGTGCCAGCAGCCCGGGACTAGCGGGGGTCCACACAGGAGAGACCCAGTACTTC. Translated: CASSPGLAGVHTGETQYF.

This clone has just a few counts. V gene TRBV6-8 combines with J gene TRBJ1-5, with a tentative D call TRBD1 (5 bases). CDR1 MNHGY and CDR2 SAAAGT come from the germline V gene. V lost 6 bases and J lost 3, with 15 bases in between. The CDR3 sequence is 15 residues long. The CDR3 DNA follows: TGTGCCAGCAGCCCTCTTTGGGACCACAATCAGCCCCAGCATTTT. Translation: CASSPLWDHNQPQHF.

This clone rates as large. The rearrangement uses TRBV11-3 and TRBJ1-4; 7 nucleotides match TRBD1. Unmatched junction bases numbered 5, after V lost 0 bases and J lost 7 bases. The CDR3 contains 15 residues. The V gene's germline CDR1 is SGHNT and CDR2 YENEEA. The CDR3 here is CASSLETGLREKLFF. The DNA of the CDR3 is TGTGCCAGCAGCTTAGAGACAGGGCTTCGTGAAAAACTGTTTTTT.

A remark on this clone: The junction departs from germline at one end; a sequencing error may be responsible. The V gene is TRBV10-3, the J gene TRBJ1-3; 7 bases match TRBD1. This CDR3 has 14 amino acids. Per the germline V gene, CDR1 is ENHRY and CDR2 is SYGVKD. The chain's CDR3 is CAVSSGGAGNTIYF. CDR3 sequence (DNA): TGTGCCGTCAGTTCAGGGGGAGCGGGAAACACCATATATTTT.

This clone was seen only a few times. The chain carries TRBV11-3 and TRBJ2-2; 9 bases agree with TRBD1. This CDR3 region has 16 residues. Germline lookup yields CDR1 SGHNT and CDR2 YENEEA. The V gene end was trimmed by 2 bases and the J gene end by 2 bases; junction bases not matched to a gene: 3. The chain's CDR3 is CASSLWGQGNTGELFF. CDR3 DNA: TGTGCCAGCAGCTTATGGGGACAGGGCAACACCGGGGAGCTGTTTTTT.

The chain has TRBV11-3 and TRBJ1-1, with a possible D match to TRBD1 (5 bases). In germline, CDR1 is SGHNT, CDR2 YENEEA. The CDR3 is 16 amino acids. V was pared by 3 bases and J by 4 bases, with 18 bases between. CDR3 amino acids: CASSLEGFGLTTEAFF. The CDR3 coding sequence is TGTGCCAGCAGCTTGGAGGGGTTCGGCCTTACCACTGAAGCTTTCTTT.

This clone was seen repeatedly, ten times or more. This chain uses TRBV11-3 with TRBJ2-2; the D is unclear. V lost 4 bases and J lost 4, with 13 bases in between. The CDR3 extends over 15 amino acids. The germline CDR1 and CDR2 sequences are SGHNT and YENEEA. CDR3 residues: CASSSSTGGTGELFF. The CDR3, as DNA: TGTGCCAGCAGCTCATCAACTGGTGGCACCGGGGAGCTGTTTTTT. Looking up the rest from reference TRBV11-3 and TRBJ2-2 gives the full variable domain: EAGVVQSPRYKIIEKKQPVAFWCNPISGHNTLYWYLQNLGQGPELLIRYENEEAVDDSQLPKDRFSAERLKGVDSTLKIQPAELGDSAVYLCASSSSTGGTGELFFGEGSRLTVL.

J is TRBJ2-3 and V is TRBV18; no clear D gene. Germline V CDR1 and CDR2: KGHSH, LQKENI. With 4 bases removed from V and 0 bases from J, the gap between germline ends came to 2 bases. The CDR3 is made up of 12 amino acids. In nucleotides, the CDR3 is TGTGCCAGCTCACTAAGCACAGATACGCAGTATTTT. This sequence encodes CASSLSTDTQYF.

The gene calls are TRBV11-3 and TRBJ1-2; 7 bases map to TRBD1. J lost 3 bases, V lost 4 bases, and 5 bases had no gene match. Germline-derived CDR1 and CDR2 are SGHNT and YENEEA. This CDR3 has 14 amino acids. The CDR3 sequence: CASSSDREDYGYTF. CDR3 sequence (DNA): TGTGCCAGCAGCTCCGACAGGGAGGACTATGGCTACACCTTC.

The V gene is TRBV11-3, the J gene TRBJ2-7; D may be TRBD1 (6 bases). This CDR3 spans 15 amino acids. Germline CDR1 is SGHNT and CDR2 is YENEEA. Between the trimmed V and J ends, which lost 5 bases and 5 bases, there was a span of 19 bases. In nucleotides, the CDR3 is TGTGCCAGCAGCATAGGAAACAGGGTTTTCAACGAGCAGTACTTC. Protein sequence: CASSIGNRVFNEQYF. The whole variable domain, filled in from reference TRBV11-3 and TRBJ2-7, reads EAGVVQSPRYKIIEKKQPVAFWCNPISGHNTLYWYLQNLGQGPELLIRYENEEAVDDSQLPKDRFSAERLKGVDSTLKIQPAELGDSAVYLCASSIGNRVFNEQYFGPGTRLTVT.

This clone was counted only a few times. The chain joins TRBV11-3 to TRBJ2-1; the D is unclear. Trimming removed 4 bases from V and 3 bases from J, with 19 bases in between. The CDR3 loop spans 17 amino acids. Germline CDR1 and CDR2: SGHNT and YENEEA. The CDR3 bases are TGTGCCAGCAGCTGGGCCCCGACTGGCAGCGACTACAATGAGCAGTTCTTC. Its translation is CASSWAPTGSDYNEQFF.

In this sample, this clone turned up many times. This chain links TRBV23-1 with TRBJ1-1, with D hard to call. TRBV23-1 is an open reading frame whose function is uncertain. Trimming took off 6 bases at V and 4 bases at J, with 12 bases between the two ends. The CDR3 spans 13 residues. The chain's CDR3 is CASSQVAATEAFF. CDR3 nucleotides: TGCGCCAGCAGCCAAGTTGCCGCCACTGAAGCTTTCTTT.

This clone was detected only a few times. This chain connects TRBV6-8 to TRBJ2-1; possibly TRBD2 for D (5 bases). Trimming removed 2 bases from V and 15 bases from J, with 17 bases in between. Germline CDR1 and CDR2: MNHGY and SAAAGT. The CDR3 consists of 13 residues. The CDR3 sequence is CASSYDPRTAWFF. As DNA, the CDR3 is TGTGCCAGCAGTTACGATCCTAGGACTGCCTGGTTCTTC.

CDR3 DNA: TGTGCCACTACACCCTGGGCGGACCGCCCTCGAGGCTACACCTTC. Its translation is CATTPWADRPRGYTF. The chain has TRBV19 and TRBJ1-2; D remains ambiguous. The germline CDR1 and CDR2 sequences are LNHDA and SQIVND (reference sequence). With 10 bases removed from V and 8 bases from J, the gap between germline ends came to 26 bases. The CDR3 consists of 15 residues.

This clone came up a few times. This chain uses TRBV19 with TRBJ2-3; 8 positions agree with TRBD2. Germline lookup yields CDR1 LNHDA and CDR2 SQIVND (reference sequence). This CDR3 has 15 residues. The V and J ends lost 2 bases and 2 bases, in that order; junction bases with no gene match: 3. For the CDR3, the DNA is TGTGCCAGTAGTATACAGCGGGGGCCCACAGATACGCAGTATTTT. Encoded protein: CASSIQRGPTDTQYF.

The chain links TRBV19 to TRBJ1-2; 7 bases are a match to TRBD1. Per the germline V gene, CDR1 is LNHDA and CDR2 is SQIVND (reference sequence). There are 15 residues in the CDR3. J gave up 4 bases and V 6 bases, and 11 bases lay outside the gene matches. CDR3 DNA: TGTGCCAGTAGCCAATGGGCGGGACAGAGCTATGGCTACACCTTC. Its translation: CASSQWAGQSYGYTF.

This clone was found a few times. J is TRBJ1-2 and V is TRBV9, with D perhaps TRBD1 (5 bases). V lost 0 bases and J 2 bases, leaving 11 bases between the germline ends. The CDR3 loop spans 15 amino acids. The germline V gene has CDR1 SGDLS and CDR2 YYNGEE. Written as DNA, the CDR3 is TGTGCCAGCAGCGTAGGCAGGGTTAGAAACTATGGCTACACCTTC. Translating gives CASSVGRVRNYGYTF.

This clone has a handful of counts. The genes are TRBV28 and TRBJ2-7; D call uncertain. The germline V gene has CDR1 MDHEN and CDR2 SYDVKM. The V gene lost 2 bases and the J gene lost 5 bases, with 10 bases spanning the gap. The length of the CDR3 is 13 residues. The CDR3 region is CASSLAGFDEQYF. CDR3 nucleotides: TGTGCCAGCAGTTTAGCCGGGTTCGACGAGCAGTACTTC.

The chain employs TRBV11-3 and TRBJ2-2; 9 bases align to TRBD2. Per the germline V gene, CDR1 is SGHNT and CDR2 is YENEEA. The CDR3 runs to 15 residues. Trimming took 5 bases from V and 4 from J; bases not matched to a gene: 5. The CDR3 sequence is CASSVGGGATGELFF. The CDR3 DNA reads TGTGCCAGCAGCGTAGGCGGGGGGGCCACCGGGGAGCTGTTTTTT. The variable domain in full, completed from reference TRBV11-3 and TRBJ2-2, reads EAGVVQSPRYKIIEKKQPVAFWCNPISGHNTLYWYLQNLGQGPELLIRYENEEAVDDSQLPKDRFSAERLKGVDSTLKIQPAELGDSAVYLCASSVGGGATGELFFGEGSRLTVL.

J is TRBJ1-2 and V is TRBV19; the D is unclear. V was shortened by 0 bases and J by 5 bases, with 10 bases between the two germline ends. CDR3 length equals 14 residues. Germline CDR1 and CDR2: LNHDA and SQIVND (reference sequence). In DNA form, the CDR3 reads TGTGCCAGTAGTATAGATCTACAGAGGTATGGCTACACCTTC. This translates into CASSIDLQRYGYTF.

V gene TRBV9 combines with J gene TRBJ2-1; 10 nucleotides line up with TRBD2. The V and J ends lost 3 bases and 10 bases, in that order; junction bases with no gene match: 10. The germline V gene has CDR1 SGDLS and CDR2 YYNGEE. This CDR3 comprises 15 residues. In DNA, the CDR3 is TGTGCCAGCAGCGCCCGGAGCGGGGGGGCTGAGGAGCAGTTCTTC. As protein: CASSARSGGAEEQFF.

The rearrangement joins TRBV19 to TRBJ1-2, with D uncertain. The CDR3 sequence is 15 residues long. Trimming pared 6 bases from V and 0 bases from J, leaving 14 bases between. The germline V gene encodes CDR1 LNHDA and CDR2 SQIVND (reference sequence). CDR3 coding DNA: TGTGCCAGTAGGCCAGACTTCATACCTAACTATGGCTACACCTTC. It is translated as CASRPDFIPNYGYTF.

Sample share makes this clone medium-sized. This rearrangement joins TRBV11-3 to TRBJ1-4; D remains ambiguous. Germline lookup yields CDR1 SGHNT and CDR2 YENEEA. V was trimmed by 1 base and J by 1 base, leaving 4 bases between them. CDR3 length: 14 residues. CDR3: CASSLGGTNEKLFF. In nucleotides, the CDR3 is TGTGCCAGCAGCTTAGGAGGAACTAATGAAAAACTGTTTTTT.

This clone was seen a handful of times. CDR3: CASSLSGGARPQYF. The CDR3 bases are TGTGCCAGCAGTTTGTCTGGGGGGGCCAGACCCCAGTACTTC. The V and J genes are TRBV28 and TRBJ2-5, with D possibly matching TRBD2 (7 bases). The germline V gene encodes CDR1 MDHEN and CDR2 SYDVKM. With 3 bases removed from V and 9 bases from J, the gap between germline ends came to 17 bases. The CDR3 runs 14 residues.

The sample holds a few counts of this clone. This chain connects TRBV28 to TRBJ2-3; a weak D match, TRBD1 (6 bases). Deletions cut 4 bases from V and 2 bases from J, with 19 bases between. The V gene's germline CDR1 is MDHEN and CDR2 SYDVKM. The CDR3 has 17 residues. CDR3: CASSSKKQGYATDTQYF. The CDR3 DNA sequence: TGTGCCAGCAGTTCTAAGAAACAGGGATACGCCACAGATACGCAGTATTTT.